This T cell receptor beta chain originates from a study of blood T cell repertoires in COVID-19. The table came from immunoSEQ multiplex PCR; TCRdb's copy has only in-frame clones and leaves some out. Among approximately 260,000 clones listed, 80% to 90% were seen once. The CDR3 covers 16 residues. The V and J ends lost 7 bases and 1 base respectively, with 19 bases between them. Germline V gene lookup returns CDR1 SNHLY and CDR2 FYNNEI. The chain links TRBV2 to TRBJ2-5; maybe TRBD1 (5 bases). The source material was PBMCs or T cells enriched from blood (not recorded which). This sequence was found in a woman between 45 and 65 years old who had been exposed to COVID-19. DNA for the CDR3: TGTGCCAGCACTGCCTATAGGGGTTGGGGCCAAGAGACCCAGTACTTC. Its translation: CASTAYRGWGQETQYF.